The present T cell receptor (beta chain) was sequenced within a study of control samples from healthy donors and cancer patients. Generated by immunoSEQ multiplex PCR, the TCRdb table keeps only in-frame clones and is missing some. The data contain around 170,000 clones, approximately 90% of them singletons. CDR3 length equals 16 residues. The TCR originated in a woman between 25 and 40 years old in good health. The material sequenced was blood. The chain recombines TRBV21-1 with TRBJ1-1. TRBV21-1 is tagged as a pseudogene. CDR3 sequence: CASSLLGGGWNTEAFF. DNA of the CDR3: TGTGCCAGCAGCTTATTGGGCGGGGGGTGGAACACTGAAGCTTTCTTT.